These T cell receptor beta chains were read from a single sample in a study of shared clonotypes between healthy human individuals. Assay: immunoSEQ multiplex PCR; the TCRdb copy retains only in-frame clones and omits some. The data contain just over 2,000,000 clones, 85% to 95% of them singletons. The specimen was naive CD4+ T cells sorted from blood. Source of these receptors: a man between 18 and 29 years old in good health. CDR3s include the opening cysteine and the closing phenylalanine or tryptophan. The order of the fields is clone size, V gene, D gene, J gene, CDR3 protein, CDR3 DNA. The D gene is left open where the match is weak. Expanded clones get a size class; other rows say once, few or many, or leave the size out.

NA,TRBV6-5,NA,TRBJ1-6,CASSPSSSPLHF,TGTGCCAGCAGTCCCTCGAGTTCACCCCTCCACTTT
NA,TRBV15,NA,TRBJ1-1,CATSRDGESLDTEAFF,TGTGCCACCAGCAGAGATGGGGAGTCATTGGACACTGAAGCTTTCTTT
NA,TRBV7-8,TRBD1,TRBJ1-6,CASSPWDRPSYNSPLHF,TGTGCCAGCAGCCCGTGGGACAGGCCGTCCTATAATTCACCCCTCCACTTT
NA,TRBV6-5,TRBD1,TRBJ1-2,CASCGQGANYGYTF,TGTGCCAGTTGTGGACAGGGAGCCAACTATGGCTACACCTTC
NA,TRBV28,NA,TRBJ1-1,CASGSIRNTEAFF,TGTGCCAGCGGGTCCATAAGGAACACTGAAGCTTTCTTT
once,TRBV25-1,TRBD2,TRBJ2-3,CASSERRAGIETDTQYF,TGTGCCAGCAGTGAAAGGAGAGCGGGAATAGAGACAGATACGCAGTATTTT
NA,TRBV6-5,NA,TRBJ1-2,CASLLDPGTYTF,TGTGCCAGCCTTCTCGACCCGGGTACCTACACCTTC
NA,TRBV29-1,TRBD1,TRBJ1-1,CSVVGQGGTEAFF,TGCAGCGTTGTCGGGCAGGGGGGAACTGAAGCTTTCTTT
NA,TRBV28,NA,TRBJ1-5,CASSLVGQGSQPQHF,TGTGCCAGCAGTTTAGTAGGGCAGGGTAGTCAGCCCCAGCATTTT
NA,TRBV29-1,NA,TRBJ1-2,CSVEEGVENHGYTF,TGCAGCGTTGAAGAGGGGGTCGAAAACCATGGCTACACCTTC
once,TRBV5-8,TRBD2,TRBJ2-3,CASSLGTSGRASDTQYF,TGTGCCAGCAGCTTGGGGACTAGCGGGAGGGCCTCAGATACGCAGTATTTT
NA,TRBV4-1,TRBD2,TRBJ2-3,CASSQGSSGSVTDTQYF,TGCGCCAGCAGCCAAGGCTCTAGCGGGAGTGTGACAGATACGCAGTATTTT
NA,TRBV9,NA,TRBJ1-6,CASSDQDTSRKIPRPLHF,TGTGCCAGCAGCGACCAGGACACTTCACGCAAAATTCCCAGGCCCCTCCACTTT
NA,TRBV10-3,TRBD2,TRBJ2-5,CAISESLAGGPQETQYF,TGTGCCATCAGTGAGTCACTAGCGGGAGGACCCCAAGAGACCCAGTACTTC
NA,TRBV6-6,NA,TRBJ2-7,CASSYGRAKGSYEQYF,TGTGCCAGCAGTTACGGGCGGGCCAAGGGTTCTTACGAGCAGTACTTC
NA,TRBV30,NA,TRBJ2-7,CAWGLSGPYEQYF,TGTGCCTGGGGCCTTTCCGGGCCCTACGAGCAGTACTTC
once,TRBV5-4,NA,TRBJ1-2,CASSLEEILGSTF,TGTGCCAGCAGCTTGGAGGAGATCCTCGGGTCCACCTTC
NA,TRBV27,NA,TRBJ2-3,CASSPRASPLGADTQYF,TGTGCCAGCAGTCCCCGAGCCTCCCCTCTTGGCGCAGATACGCAGTATTTT
NA,TRBV5-1,NA,TRBJ2-7,CASSLETDEQYF,TGCGCCAGCAGCTTGGAGACAGACGAGCAGTACTTC
NA,TRBV29-1,NA,TRBJ2-1,CSVTKVAAVYNEQFF,TGCAGCGTCACAAAGGTAGCGGCCGTTTACAATGAGCAGTTCTTC
NA,TRBV18,TRBD1,TRBJ2-7,CASTNTGQGYEQYF,TGTGCCAGCACTAATACGGGACAGGGATACGAGCAGTACTTC
NA,TRBV6-6,NA,TRBJ2-2,CASSAGVVSTGELFF,TGTGCCAGCAGTGCAGGGGTTGTTAGCACCGGGGAGCTGTTTTTT
once,TRBV18,TRBD1,TRBJ1-2,CASSPLPGQGNYGYTF,TGTGCCAGCTCACCACTTCCGGGACAGGGGAACTATGGCTACACCTTC
many,TRBV7-2,NA,TRBJ2-1,CASSPGYNEQFF,TGTGCCAGCAGCCCCGGCTACAATGAGCAGTTCTTC
NA,TRBV6-5,NA,TRBJ1-5,CASSYTSDSNQPQHF,TGTGCCAGCAGTTACACCTCGGACAGTAATCAGCCCCAGCATTTT
NA,TRBV5-4,NA,TRBJ2-7,CASSFAPGSVDEQYF,TGTGCCAGCAGCTTCGCCCCAGGGTCCGTCGACGAGCAGTACTTC
NA,TRBV29-1,TRBD1,TRBJ2-7,CSVELGGQYEQYF,TGCAGCGTTGAACTAGGGGGACAGTACGAGCAGTACTTC
NA,TRBV27,TRBD1,TRBJ2-5,CASKGAAKGETQYF,TGTGCCAGCAAGGGGGCGGCCAAGGGGGAGACCCAGTACTTC
NA,TRBV6-1,NA,TRBJ1-2,CASSEPPRNYGYTF,TGTGCCAGCAGTGAACCCCCCAGGAACTATGGCTACACCTTC
NA,TRBV30,NA,TRBJ1-3,CAWSRGNTIYF,TGTGCCTGGAGTCGCGGAAACACCATATATTTT
NA,TRBV7-8,TRBD1,TRBJ1-2,CASSARGSYGYTF,TGTGCCAGCAGCGCCAGGGGGTCCTATGGCTACACCTTC
NA,TRBV19,NA,TRBJ1-5,CASSLGLYSNQPQHF,TGTGCCAGTAGTTTAGGGCTCTATAGCAATCAGCCCCAGCATTTT
NA,TRBV7-7,NA,TRBJ2-5,CASSLAGTPQETQYF,TGTGCTAGCAGCTTAGCCGGGACACCCCAAGAGACCCAGTACTTC
NA,TRBV6-1,NA,TRBJ2-7,CASSELGSFYEQYF,TGTGCCAGCAGTGAACTCGGCAGCTTCTACGAGCAGTACTTC
NA,TRBV19,NA,TRBJ1-5,CASTMGRKDNQPQHF,TGTGCCAGTACCATGGGGCGGAAGGACAATCAGCCCCAGCATTTT
NA,TRBV5-1,TRBD2,TRBJ2-3,CASSSSGGGDTQYF,TGCGCCAGCAGCTCTAGCGGGGGCGGAGATACGCAGTATTTT
NA,TRBV5-5,NA,TRBJ2-5,CASSPFPRGQETQYF,TGTGCCAGCAGCCCTTTTCCCCGGGGCCAAGAGACCCAGTACTTC
NA,TRBV5-1,TRBD1,TRBJ1-1,CASRMTGLGTEAFF,TGCGCCAGCAGAATGACAGGGTTGGGTACTGAAGCTTTCTTT
NA,TRBV30,NA,TRBJ1-2,CAWSVWGGHGYTF,TGTGCCTGGAGTGTGTGGGGGGGACATGGCTACACCTTC
NA,TRBV28,TRBD2,TRBJ2-5,CATEMAGGTTRETQYF,TGTGCCACCGAGATGGCGGGAGGGACCACTAGGGAGACCCAGTACTTC
NA,TRBV14,NA,TRBJ2-7,CASSQGMAGQYEQYF,TGTGCCAGCAGCCAAGGGATGGCAGGGCAGTACGAGCAGTACTTC
NA,TRBV15,NA,TRBJ1-3,CATSRAGTPIRNTIYF,TGTGCCACCAGCAGAGCAGGGACCCCGATCCGAAACACCATATATTTT
once,TRBV7-9,NA,TRBJ2-2,CASSFSQTTGELFF,TGTGCCAGCAGCTTCTCACAAACAACCGGGGAGCTGTTTTTT
NA,TRBV7-3,NA,TRBJ1-6,CASSLLPQNNSPLHF,TGTGCCAGCAGCTTACTTCCGCAGAATAATTCACCCCTCCACTTT
NA,TRBV4-3,TRBD1,TRBJ2-5,CASSPGQGEGTQYF,TGCGCCAGCAGCCCCGGACAGGGCGAAGGGACCCAGTACTTC
once,TRBV10-3,NA,TRBJ2-5,CATWGETQYF,TGTGCCACCTGGGGGGAGACCCAGTACTTC
NA,TRBV27,NA,TRBJ1-1,CASSLTPGRVNTEAFF,TGTGCCAGCAGTTTGACCCCGGGACGGGTGAACACTGAAGCTTTCTTT
NA,TRBV5-4,TRBD1,TRBJ2-5,CASSPRQGETQYF,TGTGCCAGCAGCCCGAGACAGGGAGAGACCCAGTACTTC
once,TRBV5-1,NA,TRBJ2-1,CASSQMVGLYNEQFF,TGCGCCAGCAGCCAAATGGTAGGGTTGTACAATGAGCAGTTCTTC
NA,TRBV4-1,TRBD1,TRBJ1-2,CASSQDPGTGNYGYTF,TGCGCCAGCAGCCAAGACCCCGGGACAGGGAACTATGGCTACACCTTC
NA,TRBV6-1,NA,TRBJ2-2,CASSRASWNTGELFF,TGTGCCAGCAGTCGGGCGAGCTGGAACACCGGGGAGCTGTTTTTT
NA,TRBV11-2,NA,TRBJ2-1,CASSSFRASVYNEQFF,TGTGCCAGCAGCTCCTTCCGGGCTAGTGTCTACAATGAGCAGTTCTTC
NA,TRBV5-1,NA,TRBJ1-2,CASSSQGEGYTF,TGCGCCAGCAGCTCCCAGGGTGAGGGCTACACCTTC
NA,TRBV6-5,NA,TRBJ2-2,CASSWAANTGELFF,TGTGCCAGCAGTTGGGCCGCGAACACCGGGGAGCTGTTTTTT
NA,TRBV2,TRBD1,TRBJ1-6,CATMDRRGNSPLHF,TGTGCCACTATGGACAGGCGCGGTAATTCACCCCTCCACTTT
NA,TRBV30,NA,TRBJ1-5,CAWSVEGGQPQHF,TGTGCCTGGAGTGTTGAGGGGGGTCAGCCCCAGCATTTT
NA,TRBV15,NA,TRBJ1-4,CATSRGGGTNEKLFF,TGTGCCACCAGCAGGGGCGGGGGGACTAATGAAAAACTGTTTTTT
NA,TRBV18,TRBD1,TRBJ1-5,CASSRTGVSNQPQHF,TGTGCCAGCTCACGGACAGGGGTCTCCAATCAGCCCCAGCATTTT
once,TRBV7-2,NA,TRBJ1-2,CASSPLSYGYTF,TGTGCCAGCAGCCCCCTCTCCTATGGCTACACCTTC
once,TRBV5-1,NA,TRBJ1-3,CASSQGGSGNTIYF,TGCGCCAGCAGCCAAGGGGGATCTGGAAACACCATATATTTT